This T cell receptor (beta chain) was found in a study of blood T cell repertoires in COVID-19. About the study: COVID-19 samples from acute and convalescent phases originated in the United States, Italy and Spain.

Generated by immunoSEQ multiplex PCR, the TCRdb table keeps only in-frame clones and is missing some. The sample holds 200,000 to 250,000 clones, about 86% seen once. The CDR3 extends over 16 amino acids. V dropped 4 bases and J dropped 0; count of bases not matched to a gene: 5. CDR1 is MNHEY and CDR2 is SMNVEV in the germline V gene (reference sequence). This clone appeared a single time. What was sequenced was peripheral blood. The TCR originated in a woman aged 25-40 years who had recovered from COVID-19. The V and J genes are TRBV27 and TRBJ2-1; the match to TRBD1 covers 8 bases. The CDR3 spells CASSWDRPSSYNEQFF. The CDR3 nucleotides read TGTGCCAGCAGTTGGGACAGGCCCAGCTCCTACAATGAGCAGTTCTTC.